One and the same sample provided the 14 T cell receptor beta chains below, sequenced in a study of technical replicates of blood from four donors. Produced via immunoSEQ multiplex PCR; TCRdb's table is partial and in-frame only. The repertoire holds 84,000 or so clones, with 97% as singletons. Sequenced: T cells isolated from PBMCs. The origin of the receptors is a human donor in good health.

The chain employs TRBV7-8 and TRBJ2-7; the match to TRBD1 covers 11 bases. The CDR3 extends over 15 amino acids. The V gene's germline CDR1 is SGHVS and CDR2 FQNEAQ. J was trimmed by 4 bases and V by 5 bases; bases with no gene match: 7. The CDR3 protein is CASSPRDRGKYEQYF. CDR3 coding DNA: TGTGCCAGCAGCCCCCGGGACAGGGGGAAGTACGAGCAGTACTTC.

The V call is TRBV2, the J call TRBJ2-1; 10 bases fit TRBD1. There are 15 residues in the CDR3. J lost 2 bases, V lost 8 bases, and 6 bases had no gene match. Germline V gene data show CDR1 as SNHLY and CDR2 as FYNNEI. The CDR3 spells CASLTGTGAYNEQFF. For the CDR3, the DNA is TGTGCCAGCCTCACCGGGACAGGGGCCTACAATGAGCAGTTCTTC.

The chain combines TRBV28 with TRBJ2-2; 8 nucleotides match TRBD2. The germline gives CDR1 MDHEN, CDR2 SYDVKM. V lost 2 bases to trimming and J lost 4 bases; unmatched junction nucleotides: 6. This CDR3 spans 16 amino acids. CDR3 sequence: CASSLPLAGGTGELFF. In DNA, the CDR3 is TGTGCCAGCAGTTTACCCCTAGCGGGCGGCACCGGGGAGCTGTTTTTT.

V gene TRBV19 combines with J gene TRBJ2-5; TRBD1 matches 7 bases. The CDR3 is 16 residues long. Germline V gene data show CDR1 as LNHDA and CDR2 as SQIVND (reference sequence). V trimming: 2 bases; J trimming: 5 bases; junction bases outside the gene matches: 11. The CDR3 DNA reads TGTGCCAGTAGTATACAAATTGGGACAGCGCGGGAGACCCAGTACTTC. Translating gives CASSIQIGTARETQYF.

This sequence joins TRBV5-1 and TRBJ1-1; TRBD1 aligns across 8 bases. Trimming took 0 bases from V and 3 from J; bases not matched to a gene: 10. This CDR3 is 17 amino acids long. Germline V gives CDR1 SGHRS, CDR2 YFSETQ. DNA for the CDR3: TGCGCCAGCAGCTTGGGCAGGGGGCTTAGTGGGGACACTGAAGCTTTCTTT. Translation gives CASSLGRGLSGDTEAFF.

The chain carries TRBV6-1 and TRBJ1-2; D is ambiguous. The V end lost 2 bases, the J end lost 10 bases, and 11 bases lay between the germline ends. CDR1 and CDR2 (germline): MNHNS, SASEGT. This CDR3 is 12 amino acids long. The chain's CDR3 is CASSEYFSDYTF. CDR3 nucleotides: TGTGCCAGCAGTGAATATTTTTCAGACTACACCTTC.

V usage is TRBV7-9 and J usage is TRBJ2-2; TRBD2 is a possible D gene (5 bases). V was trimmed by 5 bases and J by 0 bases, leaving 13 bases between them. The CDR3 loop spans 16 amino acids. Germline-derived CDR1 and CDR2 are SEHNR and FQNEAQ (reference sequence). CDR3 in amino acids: CASSRGLPANTGELFF. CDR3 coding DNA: TGTGCCAGCAGCCGCGGACTCCCCGCGAACACCGGGGAGCTGTTTTTT. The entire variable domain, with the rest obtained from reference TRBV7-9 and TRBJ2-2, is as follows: DTGVSQNPRHKITKRGQNVTFRCDPISEHNRLYWYRQTLGQGPEFLTYFQNEAQLEKSRLLSDRFSAERPKGSFSTLEIQRTEQGDSAMYLCASSRGLPANTGELFFGEGSRLTVL.

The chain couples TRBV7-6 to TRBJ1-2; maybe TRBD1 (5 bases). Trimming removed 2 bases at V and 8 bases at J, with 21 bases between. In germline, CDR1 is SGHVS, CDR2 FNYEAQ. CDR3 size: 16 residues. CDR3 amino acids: CASSLSAREAPSGYTF. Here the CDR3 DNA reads TGTGCCAGCAGCTTATCCGCCAGGGAGGCGCCCTCGGGCTACACCTTC.

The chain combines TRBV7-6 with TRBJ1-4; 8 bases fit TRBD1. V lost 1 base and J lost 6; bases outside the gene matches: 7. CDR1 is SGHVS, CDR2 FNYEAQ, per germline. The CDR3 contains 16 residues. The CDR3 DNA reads TGTGCCAGCAGCTTAGGTTCAGGGGGCCTGGATGAAAAACTGTTTTTT. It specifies CASSLGSGGLDEKLFF.

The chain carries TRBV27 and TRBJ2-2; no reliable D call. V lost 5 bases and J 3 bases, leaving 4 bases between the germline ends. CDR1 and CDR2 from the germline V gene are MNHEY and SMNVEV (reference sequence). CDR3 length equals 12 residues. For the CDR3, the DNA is TGTGCCAGCAGTCCCTACACCGGGGAGCTGTTTTTT. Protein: CASSPYTGELFF.

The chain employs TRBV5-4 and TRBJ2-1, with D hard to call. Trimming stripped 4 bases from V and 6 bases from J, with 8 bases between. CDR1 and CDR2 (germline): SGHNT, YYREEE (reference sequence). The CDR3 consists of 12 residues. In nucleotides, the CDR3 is TGTGCCAGCAGCGCAGAAACCAATGAGCAGTTCTTC. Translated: CASSAETNEQFF.

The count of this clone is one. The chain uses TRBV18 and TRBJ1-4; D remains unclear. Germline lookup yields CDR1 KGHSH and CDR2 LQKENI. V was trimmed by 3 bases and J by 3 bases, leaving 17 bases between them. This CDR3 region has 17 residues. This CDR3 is CASSPRNGVTSNEKLFF. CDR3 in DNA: TGTGCCAGCTCACCTAGGAACGGGGTTACGTCTAATGAAAAACTGTTTTTT.

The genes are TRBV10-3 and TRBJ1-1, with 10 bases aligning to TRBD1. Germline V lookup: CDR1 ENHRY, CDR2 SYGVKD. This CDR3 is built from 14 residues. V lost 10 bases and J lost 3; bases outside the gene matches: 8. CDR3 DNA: TGTGCCACCAAGAGACAGGGGGCGGACACTGAAGCTTTCTTT. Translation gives CATKRQGADTEAFF.

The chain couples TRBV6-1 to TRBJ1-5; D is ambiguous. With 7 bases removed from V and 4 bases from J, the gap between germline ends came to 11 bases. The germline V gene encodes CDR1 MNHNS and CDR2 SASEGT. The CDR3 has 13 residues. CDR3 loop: CASIAIWNQPQHF. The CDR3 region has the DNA TGTGCCAGCATAGCGATATGGAATCAGCCCCAGCATTTT.